A selection of T cell receptor beta chains follows, all from one sample in a study of T cell repertoires in aging, cancer and after chemotherapy. From the multiplex PCR reads, TCRdb called clonotypes with MiXCR, one entry per CDR3 protein. This sample has about 10,000 distinct CDR3 sequences, with approximately 41% found just once. Sequenced input: blood. These receptors were taken from a human donor in good health. Each CDR3 is given with its conserved first and last residue. The order of the fields is CDR3 length, V gene, clone size, J gene, D gene, CDR3 DNA, CDR3 protein. D genes are given only for firm matches. Not all rows give a size; the values are once, few, many and, for expanded clones, a class.

length: 14; V: TRBV5-6; size: few; J: TRBJ1-6; D: TRBD1; DNA: TGTGCCAGCAGCACAGGGACAGTAACTTCACCCCTCCACTTT; CDR3: CASSTGTVTSPLHF
length: 12; V: TRBV27; size: .; J: TRBJ1-5; D: .; DNA: TGTGCCAGCAGACAGAGAAATCAGCCCCAGCATTTT; CDR3: CASRQRNQPQHF
length: 15; V: TRBV30; size: few; J: TRBJ2-3; D: TRBD1; DNA: TGTGCCTGGAGTGCGACAGGGGGACCCGTGGATACGCAGTATTTT; CDR3: CAWSATGGPVDTQYF
length: 15; V: TRBV27; size: .; J: TRBJ1-2; D: .; DNA: TGTGCCAGCAGTTTTGATTTCGGACAGATATATGGCTACACCTTC; CDR3: CASSFDFGQIYGYTF
length: 16; V: TRBV20-1; size: few; J: TRBJ2-1; D: TRBD1; DNA: TGCAGTGCTAGAAAGACAGGGGCTAGCTCCTACAATGAGCAGTTCTTC; CDR3: CSARKTGASSYNEQFF
length: 15; V: TRBV19; size: few; J: TRBJ2-7; D: TRBD1; DNA: TGTGCCAGTAGCCATCCGGGGACAGGGCTCTACGAGCAGTACTTC; CDR3: CASSHPGTGLYEQYF
length: 16; V: TRBV19; size: few; J: TRBJ1-5; D: .; DNA: TGTGCCAGTAGTGCCTTAGGGACGGCTAGCAATCAGCCCCAGCATTTT; CDR3: CASSALGTASNQPQHF
length: 15; V: TRBV6-5; size: .; J: TRBJ2-7; D: TRBD1; DNA: TGTGCCAGCAGTTATACCGGGACAGGGGACTACGAGCAGTACTTC; CDR3: CASSYTGTGDYEQYF
length: 13; V: TRBV20-1; size: few; J: TRBJ1-2; D: TRBD1; DNA: TGCAGTGCTAGGAGGGGGCAAGTTGGTGGCTACACCTTC; CDR3: CSARRGQVGGYTF
length: 11; V: TRBV29-1; size: .; J: TRBJ1-1; D: .; DNA: TGCAGCGTTGAGATGAACACTGAAGCTTTCTTT; CDR3: CSVEMNTEAFF
length: 14; V: TRBV27; size: .; J: TRBJ1-2; D: .; DNA: TGTGCCAGCAGGCCAGGGGAGGCAGTCAAAGGCTACACCTTC; CDR3: CASRPGEAVKGYTF
length: 14; V: TRBV20-1; size: .; J: TRBJ2-7; D: .; DNA: TGCAGTGCTAGAGGGCAGAGAATTACCTACGAGCAGTACTTC; CDR3: CSARGQRITYEQYF
length: 16; V: TRBV4-1; size: .; J: TRBJ1-4; D: TRBD1; DNA: TGCGCCAGCCGGGACAGGGGGCGTTCAACTAATGAAAAACTGTTTTTT; CDR3: CASRDRGRSTNEKLFF
length: 15; V: TRBV4-2; size: .; J: TRBJ2-1; D: TRBD2; DNA: TGTGCCAGCAGCTACTCTAGCGGGGGTTTCGATGAGCAGTTCTTC; CDR3: CASSYSSGGFDEQFF
length: 14; V: TRBV19; size: few; J: TRBJ1-5; D: TRBD1; DNA: TGTGCCAGTAGGGGACAGGTTGACAATCAGCCCCAGCATTTT; CDR3: CASRGQVDNQPQHF
length: 15; V: TRBV5-6; size: once; J: TRBJ1-5; D: .; DNA: TGTGCCAGCAGCTTGGGTATGGATGGCAATCAGCCCCAGCATTTT; CDR3: CASSLGMDGNQPQHF
length: 14; V: TRBV27; size: few; J: TRBJ1-2; D: .; DNA: TGTGCCAGCAGTTCCTCGGTGGAGGGGGTTGGCTACACCTTC; CDR3: CASSSSVEGVGYTF
length: 15; V: TRBV5-4; size: .; J: TRBJ2-4; D: TRBD1; DNA: TGTGCCAGCAGCGAAGGACAGGGGTTAGTGAACATTCAGTACTTC; CDR3: CASSEGQGLVNIQYF
length: 13; V: TRBV20-1; size: few; J: TRBJ2-3; D: .; DNA: TGCAGTGCTAGTTTAATGGGGGAAGATACGCAGTATTTT; CDR3: CSASLMGEDTQYF
length: 18; V: TRBV6-5; size: .; J: TRBJ2-2; D: TRBD2; DNA: TGCGCCAGCAGTGAGTCGGAGACTAGCGGGGTGGACACCGGGGAGCTGTTTTTT; CDR3: CASSESETSGVDTGELFF
length: 15; V: TRBV20-1; size: .; J: TRBJ2-5; D: .; DNA: TGCAGTGCTAGAGTTGGACAGCTAAGCGCGGAGACCCAGTACTTC; CDR3: CSARVGQLSAETQYF
length: 13; V: TRBV20-1; size: .; J: TRBJ1-5; D: .; DNA: TGCAGTGCTCCGGATCCTTTGAATCAGCCCCAGCATTTT; CDR3: CSAPDPLNQPQHF
length: 13; V: TRBV18; size: .; J: TRBJ1-5; D: .; DNA: TGTGCCAGCTCACGGACCCGGTATGAGCCCCAGCATTTT; CDR3: CASSRTRYEPQHF
length: 16; V: TRBV27; size: .; J: TRBJ2-2; D: .; DNA: TGTGCCAGCAGTTCTAACAGCAGGGTAAACACCGGGGAGCTGTTTTTT; CDR3: CASSSNSRVNTGELFF
length: 13; V: TRBV27; size: .; J: TRBJ2-3; D: .; DNA: TGTGCCAGCAGTTTAGACAGGTCAGATACGCAGTATTTT; CDR3: CASSLDRSDTQYF
length: 16; V: TRBV12-3/TRBV12-4; size: few; J: TRBJ1-3; D: .; DNA: TGTGCCAGCAGTTTAGGGGGGGGAAGCTCTGGAAACACCATATATTTT; CDR3: CASSLGGGSSGNTIYF
length: 17; V: TRBV7-9; size: once; J: TRBJ2-3; D: .; DNA: TGTGCCAGCAGGACTTTCGGACAGGGCCGCGGGGGAGATACGCAGTATTTT; CDR3: CASRTFGQGRGGDTQYF
length: 14; V: TRBV7-6; size: .; J: TRBJ1-2; D: TRBD1; DNA: TGTGCCAGCAGCTTAGCAGGGGGCGCGGGGGGCTACACCTTC; CDR3: CASSLAGGAGGYTF
length: 14; V: TRBV27; size: .; J: TRBJ1-3; D: .; DNA: TGTGCCAGCAGTACAGGGCCCTCTGGAAACACCATATATTTT; CDR3: CASSTGPSGNTIYF
length: 14; V: TRBV20-1; size: .; J: TRBJ2-2; D: TRBD1; DNA: TGCAGTGCTACCGGGACAGGGGAGAGCGGGGAGCTGTTTTTT; CDR3: CSATGTGESGELFF
length: 16; V: TRBV7-9; size: .; J: TRBJ2-3; D: TRBD2; DNA: TGTGCCAGCAGCTTAGGAAAGCGGGGGGGCGCAGATACGCAGTATTTT; CDR3: CASSLGKRGGADTQYF
length: 17; V: TRBV20-1; size: .; J: TRBJ2-3; D: TRBD2; DNA: TGCAGTGCCGAATTAAGGTGGTGGACTAGCTACCCAGATACGCAGTATTTT; CDR3: CSAELRWWTSYPDTQYF
length: 15; V: TRBV20-1; size: .; J: TRBJ1-5; D: .; DNA: TGCAGTGCTAGAGATCGAGAATCGGGCAATCAGCCCCAGCATTTT; CDR3: CSARDRESGNQPQHF
length: 15; V: TRBV6-6; size: few; J: TRBJ1-4; D: TRBD1; DNA: TGTGCCAGCAGTTCGAGGGGGACAGGGTCTGAAAAACTGTTTTTT; CDR3: CASSSRGTGSEKLFF
length: 12; V: TRBV20-1; size: .; J: TRBJ2-2; D: .; DNA: TGCAGTGCGGACATGAACACCGGGGAGCTGTTTTTT; CDR3: CSADMNTGELFF
length: 15; V: TRBV5-5; size: few; J: TRBJ1-3; D: TRBD1; DNA: TGTGCCAGCAGCTACTCCAGGGGGCCGGAAAACACCATATATTTT; CDR3: CASSYSRGPENTIYF
length: 15; V: TRBV7-9; size: few; J: TRBJ2-5; D: TRBD2; DNA: TGTGCCAGCAGCTACGGACTAGCCGGGGGAGAGACCCAGTACTTC; CDR3: CASSYGLAGGETQYF
length: 15; V: TRBV7-9; size: .; J: TRBJ1-3; D: .; DNA: TGTGCCAGCAGCTTATTGGGCATGGGCGGGGACACCATATATTTT; CDR3: CASSLLGMGGDTIYF
length: 17; V: TRBV5-4; size: .; J: TRBJ2-3; D: .; DNA: TGTGCCAGCAGCTTATCGGGTAGAAAGGGAACCACAGATACGCAGTATTTT; CDR3: CASSLSGRKGTTDTQYF
length: 15; V: TRBV6-1; size: .; J: TRBJ2-2; D: TRBD2; DNA: TGTGCCAGCCAAAACCCGGGACTACTTACCGGGGAGCTGTTTTTT; CDR3: CASQNPGLLTGELFF
length: 13; V: TRBV7-6; size: few; J: TRBJ2-2; D: .; DNA: TGTGCCAGCAGCTTAGTCGGGGTCGGGGAGCTGTTTTTT; CDR3: CASSLVGVGELFF
length: 15; V: TRBV7-9; size: .; J: TRBJ1-1; D: .; DNA: TGTGCCAGCAGCTCCATCAGGGGTGTGAACACTGAAGCTTTCTTT; CDR3: CASSSIRGVNTEAFF
length: 16; V: TRBV27; size: .; J: TRBJ1-2; D: TRBD1; DNA: TGTGCCAGCAGTACGATCCGGGACAGGTCTAACTATGGCTACACCTTC; CDR3: CASSTIRDRSNYGYTF
length: 15; V: TRBV27; size: .; J: TRBJ1-3; D: TRBD1; DNA: TGTGCCAGCAGTTCACTACAGGGGTTTGGAAACACCATATATTTT; CDR3: CASSSLQGFGNTIYF
length: 16; V: TRBV2; size: .; J: TRBJ2-4; D: TRBD1; DNA: TGTGCCAGCAGCTACCTAAGGGGGCTCACCAAAAACATTCAGTACTTC; CDR3: CASSYLRGLTKNIQYF
length: 13; V: TRBV6-4; size: .; J: TRBJ1-4; D: .; DNA: TGTGCCAGCAGTGTGGTCGTTAATGAAAAACTGTTTTTT; CDR3: CASSVVVNEKLFF
length: 14; V: TRBV6-6; size: few; J: TRBJ1-4; D: TRBD1; DNA: TGTGCCAGCATGTACGGGACAGGAGGAGAAAAACTGTTTTTT; CDR3: CASMYGTGGEKLFF
length: 14; V: TRBV27; size: .; J: TRBJ2-3; D: .; DNA: TGTGCCAGCAGTTTATCCCGGAACACAGATACGCAGTATTTT; CDR3: CASSLSRNTDTQYF
length: 14; V: TRBV6-1; size: few; J: TRBJ2-7; D: .; DNA: TGTGCCAGCAGTGAAAGCGTTCGCTCCTACGAGCAGTACTTC; CDR3: CASSESVRSYEQYF
length: 12; V: TRBV12-5; size: few; J: TRBJ2-1; D: .; DNA: TGTGCTAGTGCTTTGGGGGCAGGCGAGCAGTTCTTC; CDR3: CASALGAGEQFF
length: 14; V: TRBV6-4; size: .; J: TRBJ1-2; D: TRBD1; DNA: TGTGCCAGCAGTGGGACAGGGGGAAAGTATGGCTACACCTTC; CDR3: CASSGTGGKYGYTF
length: 15; V: TRBV30; size: medium-sized; J: TRBJ1-2; D: TRBD1; DNA: TGTGCCTGGACGTTGGGGACGACAGGGGACTATGGCTACACCTTC; CDR3: CAWTLGTTGDYGYTF
length: 11; V: TRBV12-3/TRBV12-4; size: .; J: TRBJ1-4; D: .; DNA: TGTGCCAGCAGTCCAGGGGAAAAACTGTTTTTT; CDR3: CASSPGEKLFF
length: 15; V: TRBV5-1; size: .; J: TRBJ1-1; D: TRBD1; DNA: TGCGCCAGCAGCTCACAGGGGGCAGGGCGTCCTGAAGCTTTCTTT; CDR3: CASSSQGAGRPEAFF